The 7 T cell receptor beta chains below all came from one sample that was sequenced in a study of Ad26.COV2.S vaccination and SARS-CoV-2 variants. The repertoire was sequenced with immunoSEQ multiplex PCR; TCRdb's copy has only in-frame clones and lacks some. The data contain approximately 450,000 clones, around 90% of them seen just once; the ten biggest clones take up approximately 12%. Treatment denoted: 15 to 20 received Ad26.COV2.S at low or high dose, single or two shots; about 5 received placebo; per-sample allocation not given. On day 63 after the first injection, vaccine and placebo recipients gave samples. Sequencing used peripheral blood, obtained in a trial of Ad26.COV2.S vaccine versus placebo. These receptors were obtained from a person between 18 and 59 years old who received the Ad26.COV2.S COVID-19 vaccine or a placebo.

The chain carries TRBV7-6 and TRBJ2-5; 10 bases are shared with TRBD2. With V trimmed by 5 bases and J by 3 bases, 3 bases remained unmatched. CDR1 is SGHVS and CDR2 is FNYEAQ in the germline V gene. The CDR3 is 14 residues long. DNA of the CDR3: TGTGCCAGCAGCCGAGGACTAGCGGAAGAGACCCAGTACTTC. This sequence encodes CASSRGLAEETQYF.

V gene TRBV5-1 combines with J gene TRBJ2-2, with no clear D. Germline V gene data show CDR1 as SGHRS and CDR2 as YFSETQ. The CDR3 is 13 amino acids. V lost 2 bases, J lost 6 bases, and 8 bases lay in between. Written as DNA, the CDR3 is TGCGCCAGCAGCTTAGCCGAATCCGGGGAGCTGTTTTTT. Protein: CASSLAESGELFF.

The rearrangement uses TRBV29-1 and TRBJ2-1, with TRBD2 matching over 7 bases. This CDR3 contains 12 residues. CDR1 is SQVTM, CDR2 ANQGSEA, per germline. V dropped 7 bases and J dropped 9; count of bases not matched to a gene: 9. CDR3 coding DNA: TGCAGCGCTGGGGGGGATGCGAGTGAGCAGTTCTTC. Translated: CSAGGDASEQFF.

V is TRBV19 and J is TRBJ2-3; 9 bases are shared with TRBD1. This CDR3 spans 13 amino acids. The germline V gene encodes CDR1 LNHDA and CDR2 SQIVND (reference sequence). Unmatched junction bases numbered 0, after V lost 3 bases and J lost 5 bases. CDR3 nucleotide sequence: TGTGCCAGTAGTATGGACAGGGGAGATACGCAGTATTTT. Translating it yields CASSMDRGDTQYF.

The chain recombines TRBV28 with TRBJ2-1, with 12 bases that match TRBD2. Germline-derived CDR1 and CDR2 are MDHEN and SYDVKM. This CDR3 region has 15 residues. The V gene end was trimmed by 5 bases and the J gene end by 9 bases; junction bases not matched to a gene: 8. CDR3 region: CASSLLAGGPGEQFF. The CDR3 nucleotides read TGTGCCAGCAGTCTGCTAGCGGGAGGGCCCGGTGAGCAGTTCTTC.

This chain links TRBV19 with TRBJ2-7; 10 bases line up with TRBD2. Looked up from germline, CDR1 is LNHDA and CDR2 is SQIVND (reference sequence). The V and J ends lost 5 bases and 4 bases, in that order; junction bases with no gene match: 5. This CDR3 contains 14 residues. The CDR3 nucleotides are TGTGCCAGTAGTGCTAGCGGGAGTTTTTACGAGCAGTACTTC. As protein: CASSASGSFYEQYF.

V and J are TRBV27 and TRBJ2-2; perhaps TRBD2 as D (6 bases). From germline, CDR1 is MNHEY and CDR2 SMNVEV (reference sequence). V lost 1 base to trimming and J lost 4 bases, with 10 bases between them. The CDR3 loop spans 15 amino acids. The CDR3 protein is CASSLFLASTGELFF. The CDR3 region has the DNA TGTGCCAGCAGTTTATTCCTAGCGAGCACCGGGGAGCTGTTTTTT.